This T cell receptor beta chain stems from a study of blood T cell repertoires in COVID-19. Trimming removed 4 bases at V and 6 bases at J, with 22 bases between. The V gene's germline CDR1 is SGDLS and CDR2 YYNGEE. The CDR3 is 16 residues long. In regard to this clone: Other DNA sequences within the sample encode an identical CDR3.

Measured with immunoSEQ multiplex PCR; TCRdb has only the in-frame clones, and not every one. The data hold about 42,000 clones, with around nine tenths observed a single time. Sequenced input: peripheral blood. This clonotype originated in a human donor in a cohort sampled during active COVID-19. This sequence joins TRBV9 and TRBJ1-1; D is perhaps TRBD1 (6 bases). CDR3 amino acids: CASSPTAGAQVSEAFF. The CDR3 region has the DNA TGTGCCAGCAGCCCGACAGCGGGGGCGCAGGTGTCTGAAGCTTTCTTT.